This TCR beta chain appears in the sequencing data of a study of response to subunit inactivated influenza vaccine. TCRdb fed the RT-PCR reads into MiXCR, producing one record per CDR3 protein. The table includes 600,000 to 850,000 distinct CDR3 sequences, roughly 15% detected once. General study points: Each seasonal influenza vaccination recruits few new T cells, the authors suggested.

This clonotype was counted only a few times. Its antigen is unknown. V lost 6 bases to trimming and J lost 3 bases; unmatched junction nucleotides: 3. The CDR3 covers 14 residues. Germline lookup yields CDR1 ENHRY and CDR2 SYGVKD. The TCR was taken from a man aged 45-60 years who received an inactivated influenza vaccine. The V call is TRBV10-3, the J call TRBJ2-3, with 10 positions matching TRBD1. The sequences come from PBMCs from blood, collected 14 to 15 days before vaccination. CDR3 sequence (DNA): TGTGCCATCAGAGGGGACAGGGGTACAGATACGCAGTATTTT. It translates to CAIRGDRGTDTQYF.